This paragraph covers one TCR beta chain sequence. The sample belongs to a study of shared clonotypes between healthy human individuals. The CDR3 has 17 amino acids. The junction had 6 bases not matched to a gene; V was cut back by 2 bases and J by 4 bases. Germline loops: CDR1 SGHTA, CDR2 FQGTGA. The protocol was immunoSEQ multiplex PCR, while the TCRdb copy is restricted to in-frame clones and leaves out a portion. The sample lists about 2.3 million clones; 85% to 95% were seen once. The chain carries TRBV7-3 and TRBJ2-1, with TRBD2 matching 12 bases. Source material: naive CD4+ T cells from PBMCs. The subset denotes: CD45RA+ positively selected. The sequence came from a man between 18 and 29 years old in good health. Some clones in this sample may be carry-over from other donors' samples. The DNA of the CDR3 is TGTGCCAGCAGCTTAGCCCTAGCGGGAGGGCTATACAATGAGCAGTTCTTC. This gives the protein CASSLALAGGLYNEQFF.